The 24 T cell receptor beta chains below were found in one sample sequenced in a study of beta chain features in type 1 diabetes. Sequencing targeted expressed TCRB transcripts, as all isolated RNA had been reverse transcribed. TCRdb's copy holds only in-frame clones and misses some; the assay was immunoSEQ multiplex PCR. The data hold 350,000 to 450,000 clones, with around 14% observed a single time. Input material: naive CD4+ T cells from blood. These receptor sequences come from a man aged 30 to 39 in good health.

In its sample, this clone was seen a few times. The chain carries TRBV12-5 and TRBJ2-4; no clear D. Deletions cut 1 base from V and 6 bases from J, with 13 bases between. The CDR3 consists of 15 residues. CDR1 is LGHNT, CDR2 FRNRAP, per germline. In DNA form, the CDR3 reads TGTGCTAGTGGTTTGGGTACAAACAATGCAAACATTCAGTACTTC. It translates to CASGLGTNNANIQYF.

This chain joins TRBV20-1 and TRBJ2-1; 7 bases align to TRBD1. The germline V gene encodes CDR1 DFQATT and CDR2 SNEGSKA (reference sequence). V lost 4 bases to trimming and J lost 11 bases; unmatched junction nucleotides: 5. The CDR3 is made up of 11 amino acids. The CDR3 spells CSATRTGKQFF. CDR3 coding DNA: TGCAGTGCTACCCGGACAGGCAAGCAGTTCTTC.

There are a few counts of this clone. The chain links TRBV10-3 to TRBJ2-3; D is ambiguous. V was clipped by 4 bases and J by 0 bases, with 8 bases between them. The CDR3 runs 14 residues. The germline V gene has CDR1 ENHRY and CDR2 SYGVKD. The CDR3 protein is CAISGATSTDTQYF. CDR3 DNA: TGTGCCATCAGTGGAGCGACTAGCACAGATACGCAGTATTTT.

The rearrangement uses TRBV7-2 and TRBJ2-5; D is uncertain. With 5 bases removed from V and 3 bases from J, the gap between germline ends came to 16 bases. This CDR3 has 15 residues. CDR1 is SGHTA and CDR2 is FQGNSA in the germline V gene. In DNA, the CDR3 is TGTGCCAGCAGCCAAGGACCCGGCCGAGAAGAGACCCAGTACTTC. Protein: CASSQGPGREETQYF.

There are a few counts of this clone. The gene calls are TRBV29-1 and TRBJ2-5; either TRBD1 or TRBD2 may fit D (5 bases each). The CDR3 consists of 13 residues. Trimming removed 4 bases from V and 1 base from J, with 10 bases in between. Germline CDR1 SQVTM, CDR2 ANQGSEA. DNA for the CDR3: TGCAGCGTTGCCCAGGGAGCCCAAGAGACCCAGTACTTC. Encoded protein: CSVAQGAQETQYF.

This clone has only a few counts. V usage is TRBV7-9 and J usage is TRBJ2-5; 7 bases are a match to TRBD2. Germline CDR1 and CDR2: SEHNR and FQNEAQ (reference sequence). CDR3 length: 14 residues. The V gene end was trimmed by 5 bases and the J gene end by 4 bases; junction bases not matched to a gene: 7. The DNA of the CDR3 is TGTGCCAGCAGCCTAAATGAGCGGGGAGAGACCCAGTACTTC. Amino acid sequence: CASSLNERGETQYF.

This chain connects TRBV18 to TRBJ2-3; D gene ambiguous. This CDR3 region has 14 residues. V was trimmed by 4 bases and J by 1 base, leaving 9 bases between them. Germline CDR1 KGHSH, CDR2 LQKENI. The CDR3: CASSRGPRTDTQYF. CDR3 nucleotide sequence: TGTGCCAGCTCACGTGGACCTCGCACAGATACGCAGTATTTT.

Regarding this clone: In the same sample, other DNA sequences code for this CDR3. The rearrangement joins TRBV30 to TRBJ2-7; 7 bases are shared with TRBD2. Germline V gene lookup returns CDR1 GTSNPN and CDR2 SVGIG (reference sequence). With 4 bases clipped from V and 7 bases from J, the junction kept 4 bases outside the gene matches. The CDR3 runs 11 residues. The CDR3 loop is CAWKRGREQYV. CDR3 in DNA: TGTGCCTGGAAGCGGGGCAGGGAGCAGTACGTC.

CDR3 coding DNA: TGTGCCAGCAGCTTAGGGGGTTTGAACACTGAAGCTTTCTTT. Its translation: CASSLGGLNTEAFF. V is TRBV7-8 and J is TRBJ1-1, with D unresolved. There are 14 residues in the CDR3. Germline CDR1 SGHVS, CDR2 FQNEAQ. V was pared by 1 base and J by 0 bases, with 6 bases between.

V is TRBV7-2 and J is TRBJ2-7, with 10 bases matching TRBD2. This CDR3 spans 13 amino acids. V shed 4 bases and J 6 bases; nucleotides not matched to a gene: 3. Germline V gives CDR1 SGHTA, CDR2 FQGNSA. CDR3 region: CASSSIAGGEQYV. The DNA for the CDR3 is TGTGCCAGCAGCTCCATAGCGGGAGGCGAGCAGTACGTC.

The chain employs TRBV30 and TRBJ2-7, with D perhaps matching TRBD2 (5 bases). V lost 3 bases and J 9 bases, leaving 12 bases between the germline ends. There are 11 residues in the CDR3. Germline V gives CDR1 GTSNPN, CDR2 SVGIG (reference sequence). CDR3 amino acids: CAWSAKDSQYV. Written as DNA, the CDR3 is TGTGCCTGGAGCGCGAAGGACTCGCAGTACGTC.

The chain couples TRBV20-1 to TRBJ2-1; a possible D gene is TRBD2 (6 bases). Germline V gene data show CDR1 as DFQATT and CDR2 as SNEGSKA (reference sequence). V was trimmed by 5 bases and J by 15 bases, leaving 17 bases between them. This CDR3 is 11 amino acids long. The DNA of the CDR3 is TGCAGTGCTCATCAAAATGGAGGGTGGTTCTTC. Protein sequence: CSAHQNGGWFF.

This clone was recorded many times. V is TRBV13 and J is TRBJ2-1, with a tentative D call TRBD1 (5 bases). The length of the CDR3 is 12 residues. Germline V lookup: CDR1 PRHDT, CDR2 FYEKMQ (reference sequence). Trimming took 2 bases from V and 7 from J, leaving 6 bases between them. The CDR3 DNA reads as TGTGCCAGCAGCTTAAAGGGGAATGAGCAGTTCTTC. It specifies CASSLKGNEQFF.

V and J are TRBV11-2 and TRBJ2-5; TRBD1 matches 10 bases. In germline, CDR1 is SGHAT, CDR2 FQNNGV. V lost 1 base and J lost 1; bases outside the gene matches: 3. The CDR3 runs to 16 residues. This CDR3 is CASSLVGTGVQETQYF. The CDR3 region has the DNA TGTGCCAGCAGCTTAGTCGGGACAGGGGTCCAAGAGACCCAGTACTTC.

This chain joins TRBV7-9 and TRBJ2-5, with a weak D call TRBD1 (6 bases). This CDR3 has 14 residues. Between the trimmed V and J ends, which lost 1 base and 5 bases, there was a span of 11 bases. Looked up from germline, CDR1 is SEHNR and CDR2 is FQNEAQ (reference sequence). CDR3 protein: CASSLGNRAETQYF. CDR3 sequence (DNA): TGTGCCAGCAGCTTAGGGAACAGGGCGGAGACCCAGTACTTC.

This clone was counted a few times. The CDR3: CASSPPRERPHNEQFF. The DNA for the CDR3 is TGTGCCAGCAGCCCACCTAGGGAGCGTCCTCACAATGAGCAGTTCTTC. The gene calls are TRBV7-2 and TRBJ2-1; weak D call: TRBD2 (5 bases). V lost 5 bases to trimming and J lost 5 bases, with 19 bases between them. The germline CDR1 and CDR2 sequences are SGHTA and FQGNSA. This CDR3 contains 16 residues.

This chain joins TRBV23-1 and TRBJ2-2; 9 bases fit TRBD1. TRBV23-1 qualifies as an ORF whose function is uncertain. The trim removed 5 bases at V and 0 bases at J, leaving 10 bases unmatched. This CDR3 contains 18 residues. CDR3 nucleotides: TGCGCCAGCAGTTCCTCCTTCGGGACAGGGCCGAACACCGGGGAGCTGTTTTTT. Residues: CASSSSFGTGPNTGELFF.

This clone was found a few times. The chain combines TRBV7-6 with TRBJ2-7; no reliable D call. V was cut by 5 bases and J by 0 bases, with 23 bases left in between. The CDR3 is 18 residues long. Germline CDR1 reads SGHVS; CDR2 reads FNYEAQ. CDR3 protein: CASSRKEPARSSSYEQYF. The CDR3 DNA follows: TGTGCCAGCAGCCGTAAGGAACCGGCTCGTTCAAGCTCCTACGAGCAGTACTTC.

The genes are TRBV5-1 and TRBJ2-5; 7 positions agree with TRBD2. Unmatched junction bases numbered 16, after V lost 3 bases and J lost 5 bases. From germline, CDR1 is SGHRS and CDR2 YFSETQ. This CDR3 spans 17 amino acids. The CDR3 loop reads CASSSPPGRERKETQYF. DNA of the CDR3: TGCGCCAGCAGCTCCCCGCCGGGGCGGGAGCGTAAGGAGACCCAGTACTTC.

Only a few counts were recorded for this clone. This chain links TRBV2 with TRBJ2-2; 7 bases line up with TRBD2. CDR3 size: 17 residues. Germline trimming cut 3 bases from V and 1 base from J; bases unmatched to any gene: 8. Germline CDR1 SNHLY, CDR2 FYNNEI. CDR3 residues: CASSDPPGLWNTGELFF. DNA for the CDR3: TGTGCCAGCAGTGACCCCCCGGGACTATGGAACACCGGGGAGCTGTTTTTT.

This clone appeared a few times. V and J are TRBV6-5 and TRBJ1-6; D unresolved. Deletions cut 7 bases from V and 10 bases from J, with 14 bases between. Looked up from germline, CDR1 is MNHEY and CDR2 is SVGAGI. This CDR3 comprises 13 residues. The CDR3 loop reads CASTNSAESPLHF. The CDR3 nucleotides are TGTGCCAGCACCAACAGCGCCGAGTCACCCCTCCACTTT.

This clone was picked up a small number of times. This chain joins TRBV7-2 and TRBJ2-1; D tentatively reads TRBD1 or TRBD2 (5 bases each). Germline-derived CDR1 and CDR2 are SGHTA and FQGNSA. The CDR3 spans 13 residues. V shed 5 bases and J shed 7 bases, with 12 bases lying between them. The CDR3 spells CASSPRGGNEQFF. CDR3 DNA: TGTGCCAGCAGCCCCCGTGGGGGAAATGAGCAGTTCTTC.

The chain combines TRBV5-4 with TRBJ2-7; D not certain. CDR1 is SGHNT, CDR2 YYREEE, per germline (reference sequence). The CDR3 spans 16 residues. V lost 0 bases to trimming and J lost 1 base, with 14 bases between them. The CDR3 spells CASSLARAGRSYEQYV. The CDR3 DNA reads TGTGCCAGCAGCTTGGCCAGAGCAGGACGATCCTACGAGCAGTACGTC.

The chain links TRBV14 to TRBJ2-3, with 8 bases identical to TRBD2. This CDR3 region has 16 residues. Looked up from germline, CDR1 is SGHDN and CDR2 is FVKESK. Trimming cost V 1 base and J 1 base; bases outside gene matches: 4. The CDR3 region is CASSQVSGGRTDTQYF. The CDR3 coding sequence is TGTGCCAGCAGCCAAGTCTCGGGGGGGCGCACAGATACGCAGTATTTT.